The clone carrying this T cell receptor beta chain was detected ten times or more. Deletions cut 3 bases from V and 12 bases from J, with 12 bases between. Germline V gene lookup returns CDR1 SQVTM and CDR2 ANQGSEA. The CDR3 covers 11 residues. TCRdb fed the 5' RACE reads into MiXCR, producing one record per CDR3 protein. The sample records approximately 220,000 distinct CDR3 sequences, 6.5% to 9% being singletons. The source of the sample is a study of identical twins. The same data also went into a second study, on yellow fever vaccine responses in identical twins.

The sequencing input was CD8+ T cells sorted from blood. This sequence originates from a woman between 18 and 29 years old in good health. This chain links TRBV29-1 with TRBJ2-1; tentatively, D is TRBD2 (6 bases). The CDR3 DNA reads TGCAGCGTTGAGGGCCGGGACTGGCAGTTCTTC. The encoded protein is CSVEGRDWQFF.